This T cell receptor beta chain derives from a study of blood T cells in healthy people across ages. Germline CDR1 and CDR2: SGHRS and YFSETQ. The CDR3 sequence is 14 residues long. Between the trimmed V and J ends, which lost 2 bases and 6 bases, there was a span of 14 bases. A sample-barcoded 5' primer and a J-beta primer mix were used in a second PCR of roughly 7 to 12 cycles. Each cDNA molecule received a tag from a template-switch adaptor that had 12 random nucleotides. TCRdb used MiXCR to reprocess the 5' RACE reads, holding one entry per CDR3 protein. This sample has approximately 700,000 distinct CDR3 sequences, with 32% found just once.

This rearrangement joins TRBV5-1 to TRBJ1-2; possible D gene TRBD1, 5 bases. The origin of this receptor is a woman older than 75 in good health. Input material: blood. The CDR3 nucleotides are TGCGCCAGCAGCTTAAATCTGGGGGAGGATGGCTACACCTTC. This codes for CASSLNLGEDGYTF. The complete variable domain, with remaining parts taken from reference TRBV5-1 and TRBJ1-2, reads KAGVTQTPRYLIKTRGQQVTLSCSPISGHRSVSWYQQTPGQGLQFLFEYFSETQRNKGNFPGRFSGRQFSNSRSEMNVSTLELGDSALYLCASSLNLGEDGYTFGSGTRLTVV.